This TCR beta chain is drawn from a study of blood T cell repertoires in COVID-19. At the level of the study: Nucleic acid was either cDNA or gDNA, and it came from T cells, B-cell-depleted T cells, or PBMCs.

This CDR3 is 14 amino acids long. V lost 0 bases and J lost 2, with 8 bases in between. Germline V gene data show CDR1 as SGDLS and CDR2 as YYNGEE. Authors' methods: Amplification with reference gene primers provided the estimates of nucleated cell counts. This table comes from immunoSEQ multiplex PCR, and its TCRdb copy is limited to in-frame clones, with some not included. The V and J calls and clone size were taken over from that table, and D and trimming were inferred from the DNA. Among over 60,000 clones listed, around 80% were seen once. The clonotype was recovered from a human donor in a cohort sampled during active COVID-19. The sequenced sample was peripheral blood. The V and J genes are TRBV9 and TRBJ2-5; a possible D gene is TRBD1 (5 bases). CDR3 sequence reads: CASSVAQAQETQYF. The CDR3 bases are TGTGCCAGCAGCGTAGCACAGGCACAAGAGACCCAGTACTTC. The variable domain in full, completed from reference TRBV9 and TRBJ2-5, reads DSGVTQTPKHLITATGQRVTLRCSPRSGDLSVYWYQQSLDQGLQFLIQYYNGEERAKGNILERFSAQQFPDLHSELNLSSLELGDSALYFCASSVAQAQETQYFGPGTRLLVL.